The entry that follows covers one T cell receptor (beta chain) sequence. Its antigen is unknown. There are no base qualities to consult, and no much larger clone falls within one base. The cohort comprised hundreds of healthy bone marrow donors. All cohort members were sampled while nominally healthy, although unrecorded immune exposures were likely present. CMV serostatus was positive for roughly 290 and negative for about 50% of the roughly 700 cohort members, and was not recorded for this donor. Every donor gave a peripheral blood sample, and the peripheral blood mononuclear cells from that sample were used for TCR beta sequencing. Genomic DNA was extracted from the blood cell samples with the Qiagen DNeasy Blood Extraction Kit. The data belong to a study of cytomegalovirus exposure and HLA in healthy donors (dated by TCRdb to 2015 to 2018). Study-level background: An earlier analysis of some 500 of the donors reported 276 Gb of sequence data and some 120 million unique TCR beta sequences from some 180 million T cells. An early release covering roughly 580 HLA-typed donors comprised roughly 300 gigabases of sequencing data and some 79 million unique TCR sequences. To predict cytomegalovirus infection status, the study brought together high-throughput TCR immunosequencing, statistical association of individual TCRs with disease status, and machine learning. Of the 350 to 450 genotyped donors, around 81% fell in the genetic ancestry cluster associated with self-reported Caucasian donors. About 5 DR-DQ haplotypes were handled as single units for association and clustering, since linkage in the cohort was strong. Rather than drawing on any new phenotypic data, the later analysis identified candidate immune exposures from TCR beta sequences and the way those sequences occurred across donors. All discovery cohort repertoires had been generated on a single sequencing platform. Along with the approximately 650-subject first cohort, a separate validation cohort of over a hundred different subjects was used. An earlier analysis of 587 of the donors used high-throughput TCR beta sequencing to judge whether each TCR beta V gene segment behaved as functional or pseudogenic. The study profiled the T cell repertoires of 666 subjects by immunosequencing and related them to cytomegalovirus serostatus. Typing coverage varied by locus: 629-630 donors for A, B, C, DRB1 and DQB1; more than 500 for DQA1; 600 to 610 for DPA1; 400 to 480 for DPB1. A later analysis re-analyzed previously published TCR beta repertoires from 660 or so donors and added high-resolution HLA genotyping to study TCR occurrence patterns. Genome-wide SNP genotypes for about 65% of the 666 donors were used in a later genetic analysis, which treated that subset as a discovery cohort. The aim of the study was to test whether cataloging public T cell receptors could identify signatures of past pathogen exposure. Donor age, sex, ethnicity and CMV serostatus were compiled alongside the repertoire data. On average, 235,054 unique TCR beta nucleotide sequences were sequenced per donor among 300 to 500 genotyped donors of the cohort, with approximately 18% of those sequences being non-productive. HLA typing covered class I and class II loci at four-digit resolution. General conclusions and limits of the study: According to a later analysis, most CMV-associated TCR beta chains appeared to be HLA-restricted, and the HLA associations seemed to be driven largely by CMV exposure. In a later analysis, the rate of TCR association differed among HLA loci, with DRB1 alleles having the most associated TCRs and HLA-C alleles having the fewest. A later analysis found that HLA-associated TCR beta chains were more clonally expanded and had lower generation probabilities than equally common non-associated chains. The study gave a list of about 160 TCR beta chains associated with cytomegalovirus. Because some donors lacked HLA typing at each locus, the association tests relied only on the typed subset. A later genetic analysis reported fewer N-insertions in productive TCRs among donors in an Asian-associated ancestry cluster than the roughly 650-donor mean. The authors suggested that the approach could potentially be generalized to other disease states and immunological phenotypes. An association between a missense DCLRE1C variant and V-gene and J-gene trimming of TCR beta chains was found in a later genetic analysis and replicated in an independent cohort. The earlier analysis of about 600 of the donors excluded roughly 17 rarely observed V segments, including chromosome 9 orphons, because counts were too low. In this cohort, only TCR beta chains were sequenced, and detectable features were limited by the absence of alpha or paired-chain data. When HLA alleles, especially DR and DQ, strongly co-occurred, attributing TCR associations to individual alleles was difficult. The classifier was reported to diagnose cytomegalovirus status with high specificity and sensitivity in both the original cohort and the validation cohort. A later analysis reported that several top co-occurrence clusters appeared linked to parvovirus B19, influenza, CMV and Epstein-Barr virus. In an earlier analysis of 587 of the donors, most TCR beta V segments appeared in productive rearrangements about 90% or about 30% of the time, broadly matching IMGT annotations. Correlated functional status among segregating V segments might reflect linkage disequilibrium, but an unknown experimental factor could not be ruled out. A group of highly shared sequence variants was considered likely to be a technical artifact of the sequencing pipeline. A few of the identified cytomegalovirus-associated TCR beta chains were confirmed in vitro to be specific for cytomegalovirus antigens. Sequencing depth was assumed to be roughly uniform across donors in the presence/absence analyses, though that assumption may not hold. A later analysis associated 16,951 TCR beta sequences with specific HLA alleles at a false discovery rate of 0.05. While some public TCRs were present in many individuals, most TCR sequences turned up only very rarely across donors. CMV serostatus was the only immune exposure information available for the cohort. A further reported finding was that TCR beta sequences accurately predicted the HLA-A and HLA-B alleles for most subjects in the first cohort.

Library preparation used the immunoSEQ multiplex PCR assay. A mixture of 60 forward primers for TCR Vbeta segments and 13 reverse primers for TCR Jbeta segments was used in the multiplex PCR. A multiplex PCR assay on genomic DNA amplified the CDR3 region of rearranged TCR beta genes. The amplified TCR beta libraries were sequenced on the Illumina HiSeq System as 87-base-pair reads. From the authors' description of their analysis: Across the roughly 600 repertoires, a later analysis counted some 80 million unique TCR beta chains, roughly 11 million of which were shared by at least two donors. To remove PCR and sequencing errors, raw reads were error-corrected and collapsed into unique sequences using a nearest-neighbor algorithm that merged closely related sequences. Alignment of CDR3 sequences to IMGT reference sequences was used to assign V, D and J gene segments. For a sequence to be retained, a match of at least six nucleotides was required to both a V gene segment and a J gene segment. Rearrangements were classified as productive when the CDR3 lacked stop codons and remained in frame with V and J, and all other rearrangements were classified as non-productive. Following IMGT convention, CDR3 was defined as the stretch from the second conserved V-encoded cysteine to the conserved J-encoded phenylalanine. The earlier analysis of about 570 of the donors excluded any sequence lacking an unambiguous match to a single V gene segment. An earlier analysis of several hundred of the donors called V segments functional above 56.7% productive rearrangements and segregating when the between-donor standard deviation exceeded 5%. A statistical classification framework was built for diagnosing cytomegalovirus status from the catalog of TCR beta chain sequences. In a later analysis, V and J genes were assigned by comparing TCR nucleotide sequences against IMGT/GENE-DB human TR gene sequences. In a later analysis, CDR3 sequences and most-parsimonious VDJ recombination scenarios were assigned using the TCRdist pipeline. A later analysis defined each TCR beta chain by its CDR3 amino acid sequence plus V-gene family, and excluded reads lacking a unique V-gene family. A later analysis removed roughly 590 highly shared, low-generation-probability nucleotide sequences to deal with suspected cross-contamination and a sequencing artifact. For each public chain, a later analysis derived a clonal expansion index from normalized ranks of inferred template counts within each repertoire. A later analysis computed generation probabilities with a VDJ recombination model fitted to out-of-frame rearrangements, and checked the results against IGoR. In a later analysis, TCR-TCR, TCR-HLA and TCR-CMV co-occurrence was scored with hypergeometric tests, and a repertoire-size bias correction was applied to TCR pairs. In a later analysis, false discovery rates were estimated by permuting HLA or CMV assignments 20 times. In a later analysis, co-occurring TCRs were grouped with DBSCAN, and TCRdist sequence similarity was added when clustering was performed within HLA-allele-positive subsets. Co-occurrence clustering excluded repertoires with fewer than 30,000 or more than 120,000 public chains, plus five with anomalous nucleotide sharing. What TCRdb holds here is the immuneACCESS table cut down to in-frame rearrangements. Part of the clones is not present; checked against another copy, under half of the missing clones reflect an unresolved V gene, and the others are unexplained. V, J and clone size are taken as reported in that table, and D and trimming were inferred from the DNA itself. The sample records 95,000 to 100,000 clones, 65% to 80% of which are singletons. The ten top clones hold about 8% of the sample.

This sequence was found in a human donor in good health. Sequenced sample: PBMCs.

The CDR3 loop reads CASGLRGVGYEQYF. The bases are TGTGCTAGTGGTTTGCGGGGGGTTGGCTACGAGCAGTACTTC. The chain joins TRBV12-5 to TRBJ2-5; 7 central bases correspond to TRBD2. The end of the DNA is better explained by TRBJ2-7, so the J call may be wrong. The CDR1 and CDR2 encoded by the germline V gene are LGHNT and FRNRAP. The CDR3 runs 14 residues from the cysteine to the phenylalanine. Only the CDR3 region is kept as DNA, spanning 42 bases read in frame from base 1.